Listed below are T cell receptor beta chains from one sample, sequenced in a study of cytomegalovirus exposure and HLA in healthy donors. Profiling relied on immunoSEQ multiplex PCR, and the TCRdb table lists in-frame clones only, not all of them. The sample totals approximately 110,000 clones. The sequenced material came from PBMCs. Receptor source: a man aged 40-49 years in good health and CMV-seropositive. The CDR3 runs from the conserved cysteine through the conserved F or W. A D gene is named only where the DNA matches it firmly. Some rows have no size entry. The others give once, few or many, or a class for an expanded clone.

D gene	V gene	clone size	J gene	CDR3 DNA	CDR3 protein
TRBD2	TRBV4-1	-	TRBJ2-3	TGCGCCAGCAGCCAAGCGGGAGGCGGGAGGGCGGGTGGAGATACGCAGTATTTT	CASSQAGGGRAGGDTQYF
-	TRBV19	-	TRBJ1-1	TGCGCCAGTAGTTCACGGGAGGGGACCGAGGCTTTCTTT	CASSSREGTEAFF
-	TRBV29-1	-	TRBJ1-2	TGCAGCGCCGTCCAACTTGGCAGGCGGGATGGCTACACCTTC	CSAVQLGRRDGYTF
TRBD1	TRBV30	-	TRBJ1-4	TGTGCCTGGAGTGTACGGGGACAGGGATGGGAAAAACTGTTTTTT	CAWSVRGQGWEKLFF
TRBD2	TRBV30	-	TRBJ2-7	TGTGCCTGGAGCCTGATAGCGGGAGGGGGCGAGCAGTACTTC	CAWSLIAGGGEQYF
TRBD1	TRBV6-4	-	TRBJ2-2	TGTGCCAGCAGTGCCGCCCAGGGGGCCGGCACCGGGGAGCTGTTTTTT	CASSAAQGAGTGELFF
-	TRBV19	-	TRBJ1-1	TGTGCCAGTAGTATTAGGGTGGGGCAGCCGAACACTGAAGCTTTCTTT	CASSIRVGQPNTEAFF
TRBD1	TRBV27	-	TRBJ1-4	TGTGCCAGCAGTCAGACAGGGGACCGCGAAAAACTGTTTTTT	CASSQTGDREKLFF
TRBD1	TRBV5-1	-	TRBJ2-5	TGCGCCAGCAGAGTAGGGGGCGCGGCGCTAGAGACCCAGTACTTC	CASRVGGAALETQYF
-	TRBV5-4	-	TRBJ2-7	TGTGCCAGCAGCTTCAGGGCGGGGTACGAGCAGTACTTC	CASSFRAGYEQYF
TRBD2	TRBV4-1	-	TRBJ2-1	TGCGCCAGCAGCCAGTTTGGACTAGCGTCTTACAATGAGCAGTTCTTC	CASSQFGLASYNEQFF
-	TRBV28	-	TRBJ1-3	TGTGCCAGCAGTCCGCTGACAAACTCTGGAAACACCATATATTTT	CASSPLTNSGNTIYF
-	TRBV7-2	-	TRBJ2-6	TGTGCCAGCAGCTTGAGGCGGGACAGCTTGATCTCTGGGGCCAACGTCCTGACTTTC	CASSLRRDSLISGANVLTF
TRBD2	TRBV25-1	-	TRBJ2-3	TGTGCCAGCAGTACGGCGGGAGGCACAGATACGCAGTATTTT	CASSTAGGTDTQYF
TRBD1	TRBV15	-	TRBJ2-3	TGTGCCACCTCCGGGACAGGGGTGTCAGATACGCAGTATTTT	CATSGTGVSDTQYF
TRBD2	TRBV7-9	-	TRBJ2-1	TGTGCCAGCAGCCCTAGCGGGAGGAGCTCCTACAATGAGCAGTTCTTC	CASSPSGRSSYNEQFF
-	TRBV28	-	TRBJ1-1	TGTGCCAGCACCTACGCAACGAACACTGAAGCTTTCTTT	CASTYATNTEAFF
-	TRBV7-9	-	TRBJ2-7	TGTGCCAGCAGCCCCGATAGGGGGAGCACCTACGAGCAGTACTTC	CASSPDRGSTYEQYF
TRBD2	TRBV10-1	-	TRBJ2-7	TGCGCCAGCAGTGATGTGCGGGAGGCCTCCCCCTACGAGCAGTACTTC	CASSDVREASPYEQYF
-	TRBV28	-	TRBJ2-7	TGTGCCAGCAGTACCCGGGCGGAGGGGTACTACGAGCAGTACTTC	CASSTRAEGYYEQYF
TRBD1	TRBV5-6	-	TRBJ2-2	TGTGCCAGCAGCTTGGATACAGGGGGCTCCGGGGAGCTGTTTTTT	CASSLDTGGSGELFF
-	TRBV7-2	-	TRBJ1-4	TGTGCCAGCAGCTTAGTAAAGGCAGGGAATGAAAAACTGTTTTTT	CASSLVKAGNEKLFF
-	TRBV6-5	-	TRBJ2-5	TGTGCCAGCAGTTACGACAGACTAGAGACCCAGTACTTC	CASSYDRLETQYF
-	TRBV28	-	TRBJ1-2	TGTGCCAGCAGTTTAGCCCCAGAGGATGGCTACACCTTC	CASSLAPEDGYTF
-	TRBV5-1	-	TRBJ2-1	TGCGCCAGCAGCTTGTTTGGGGGGAGCAATGAGCAGTTCTTC	CASSLFGGSNEQFF
-	TRBV27	-	TRBJ2-7	TGTGCCAGCACCCAGTCCCCAGGGGCCACGAGGGAGGAGCAGTACTTC	CASTQSPGATREEQYF
TRBD2	TRBV6-1	medium-sized	TRBJ2-2	TGTGCCAGCACGACTAGCGGGGACACCGGGGAGCTGTTTTTT	CASTTSGDTGELFF
-	TRBV19	-	TRBJ1-1	TGTGCCAGTAGTATAGTCGCGTCTGAAGCTTTCTTT	CASSIVASEAFF
TRBD2	TRBV7-2	-	TRBJ2-2	TGTGCCAGCAGCTTGACTAGCGGTACGAACACCGGGGAGCTGTTTTTT	CASSLTSGTNTGELFF
TRBD1	TRBV29-1	-	TRBJ1-2	TGCAGCGTTGGGGGACAGGGGGCTCACTATGGCTACACCTTC	CSVGGQGAHYGYTF
-	TRBV4-1	-	TRBJ1-2	TGCGCCAGCAGCCAAGGAGGAACTAACTATGGCTACACCTTC	CASSQGGTNYGYTF
-	TRBV7-8	-	TRBJ2-1	TGTGCCAGCAATGAGGGGGACTACAATGAGCAGTTCTTC	CASNEGDYNEQFF
-	TRBV27	-	TRBJ2-3	TGTGCCAGCAGTTCCCGACAGCAACCCCCAGCAGATACGCAGTATTTT	CASSSRQQPPADTQYF
TRBD1	TRBV27	-	TRBJ1-5	TGTGCCAGCAGTGTCGGACAGGGGAATCAGCCCCAGCATTTT	CASSVGQGNQPQHF
TRBD1	TRBV28	-	TRBJ1-5	TGTGCCAGCAGTTTCTACCGAGGACAGGGAAGCAATCAGCCCCAGCATTTT	CASSFYRGQGSNQPQHF
-	TRBV9	-	TRBJ2-1	TGTGCCAGCAGCGTAGGGACTACCAATGAGCAGTTCTTC	CASSVGTTNEQFF
-	TRBV10-2	-	TRBJ1-1	TGCGCCAGCAGTGTTAGCAATATGAACACTGAAGCTTTCTTT	CASSVSNMNTEAFF
-	TRBV5-5	-	TRBJ2-7	TGTGCCAGCAGCTTGACCAGGGGTTTCTACGAGCAGTACTTC	CASSLTRGFYEQYF
TRBD1	TRBV7-9	-	TRBJ1-4	TGTGCCAGCAGCTTAGTTACAGGGGGCTCTAATGAAAAACTGTTTTTT	CASSLVTGGSNEKLFF
-	TRBV7-6	-	TRBJ1-2	TGTGCCAGCAGCTTAGCAGCGGAGGGGTATGGCTACACCTTC	CASSLAAEGYGYTF